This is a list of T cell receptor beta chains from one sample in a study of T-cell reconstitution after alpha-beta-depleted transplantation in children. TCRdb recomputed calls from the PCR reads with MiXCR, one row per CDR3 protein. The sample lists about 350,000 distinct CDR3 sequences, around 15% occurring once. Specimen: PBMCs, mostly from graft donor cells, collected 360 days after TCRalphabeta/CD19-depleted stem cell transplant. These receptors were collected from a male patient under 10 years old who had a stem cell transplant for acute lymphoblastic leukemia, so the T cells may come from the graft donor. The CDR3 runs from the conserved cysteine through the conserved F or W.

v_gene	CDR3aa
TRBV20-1	CSATPSLSGIGGDTQYF
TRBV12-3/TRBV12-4	CASRGGFYNEQFF
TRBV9	CASSAAGQGAGNTIYF
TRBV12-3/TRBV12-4	CASSTTGGGEKLFF
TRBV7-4	CASSPGTGGAGQHF
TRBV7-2	CASSLEVSGSYEQYF
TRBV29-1	CNSGEAFF
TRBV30	CAWSGILQVSGTSYEQYF
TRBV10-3	CAIPSWDRDGETQYF
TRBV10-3	CAIRPSTKETQYF
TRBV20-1	CSVRTGDQPQHF
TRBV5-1	CASSLGQANTDTQYF
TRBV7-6	CASNGPGGYTF
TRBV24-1	CATSDPPGPRQFF
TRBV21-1	CASSKVDPGSHNEQFF
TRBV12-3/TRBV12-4	CASSLRATDTQYF
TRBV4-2	CASSQSGSRTDTQYF
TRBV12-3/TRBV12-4	CASSFGWQAAPNQPQHF
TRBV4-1	CASSQGDTAQETQYF